The present entry profiles one TCR beta chain with its context. The identical CDR3 is also encoded by other nucleotide sequences in the sample. V was trimmed by 5 bases and J by 7 bases, leaving 8 bases between them. Germline CDR1 is SGHAT and CDR2 is FQNNGV. This CDR3 is built from 12 residues. The data derive from a study of shared clonotypes between healthy human individuals. Generated by immunoSEQ multiplex PCR, the TCRdb table keeps only in-frame clones and is missing some. The table has a few million clones, just over 90% seen once. The J gene is TRBJ1-4, the V gene TRBV11-2, with D possibly TRBD1 on 6 matching bases. The material sequenced was naive CD4+ T cells sorted from blood. Subset here: CD45RA+ positively selected. This clonotype was obtained from a man younger than 35 in good health. The CDR3, as DNA: TGTGCCAGCAGCCCACAGGGTGAAAAACTGTTTTTT. Translating it yields CASSPQGEKLFF.